This T cell receptor beta chain originates from a study of human T cells and chemical hapten exposure. The wider study: Patch testing was performed with 0.01% DPC on the upper back, with reading at 6 days. Small volume differences among pooled libraries mainly caused per-sample TCR yield variation.

The library tagged each cDNA molecule with unique molecular identifiers. TCRdb processed the RACE reads anew with MiXCR; each CDR3 protein has one entry. The table shows 380,000 or so distinct CDR3 sequences, with approximately 5.8% occurring only once. This CDR3 contains 12 residues. From germline, CDR1 is DFQATT and CDR2 SNEGSKA (reference sequence). Trimming shortened V by 6 bases and J by 1 base, and 10 bases separated the two germline ends. The time point was: pre-sensitization, week 0. The treatment is: therapeutic diphenylcyclopropenone sensitization with weekly scalp DPC. The receptor was derived from a woman under 30 with alopecia areata. Some clones in this sample may be carry-over from other donors' samples. The input for sequencing was whole blood, taken in connection with sensitization to the hapten diphenylcyclopropenone (DPC). This chain uses TRBV20-1 with TRBJ2-7; D ambiguous. This chain's CDR3 is CSARLNSYEQYF. Written as DNA, the CDR3 is TGCAGTGCAAGGCTGAATTCCTACGAGCAGTACTTC.